This T cell receptor beta chain stems from a study of cytomegalovirus exposure and HLA in healthy donors (dated by TCRdb to 2017 to 2019). For the study in its entirety: In an earlier analysis of approximately 640 of the donors, 250 to 300 Gb of sequence data and 95 million to 130 million unique TCR beta sequences from 150 million to 200 million T cells were reported. An early release that covered about 600 HLA-typed donors contained around 300 gigabases of sequencing data and around 80 million unique TCR sequences. The genetic ancestry cluster associated with self-reported Caucasian donors included over 80% of the roughly 400 genotyped donors. The aim of the study was to test whether cataloging public T cell receptors could identify signatures of past pathogen exposure. Using immunosequencing, the study profiled T cell repertoires from some 670 subjects and related those repertoires to cytomegalovirus serostatus. In addition to the first cohort of around 670 subjects, a separate validation cohort of over 90 different subjects was used. To predict cytomegalovirus infection status, the study brought together high-throughput TCR immunosequencing, statistical association of individual TCRs with disease status, and machine learning. To study patterns of TCR occurrence, a later analysis re-analyzed previously published TCR beta repertoires from hundreds of donors and added high-resolution HLA genotyping. In the later analysis, no new phenotypic data were used to find candidate immune exposures; instead, reliance was placed on TCR beta sequences and their occurrence across donors. An earlier analysis of approximately 580 of the donors used high-throughput TCR beta sequencing to judge whether each TCR beta V gene segment behaved as functional or pseudogenic. Donor age, sex, ethnicity and CMV serostatus were collected together with the repertoire data. In a later genetic analysis, genome-wide SNP genotypes for 398 of the 666 donors were used, and that subset was treated as a discovery cohort. Every discovery cohort repertoire had been produced on one sequencing platform. Both class I and class II loci were covered by HLA typing, at four-digit resolution. Typing coverage varied by locus: about 620-630 donors for A, B, C, DRB1 and DQB1; some 520 for DQA1; more than 600 for DPA1; approximately 450 for DPB1. A handful of DR-DQ haplotypes were handled as single units for association and clustering because linkage in the cohort was strong. Across 398 genotyped donors of the cohort, an average of about 240,000 unique TCR beta nucleotide sequences per donor were sequenced, and roughly 20% of those sequences were non-productive. The full study reports these points: Assigning TCR associations to individual alleles was difficult when HLA alleles, especially DR and DQ, strongly co-occurred. The authors suggested that the approach could potentially be extended to other disease states and immunological phenotypes. The study gave a list of 150 to 200 TCR beta chains associated with cytomegalovirus. Across donors, most TCR sequences were observed very rarely, whereas some public TCRs were present in many individuals. Because some donors lacked HLA typing at each locus, the association tests relied only on the typed subset. In a later analysis, HLA-associated TCR beta chains showed more clonal expansion and lower generation probabilities than non-associated chains that were equally common. Presence/absence analyses assumed roughly uniform sequencing depth across donors, an assumption that may not hold. A later analysis reported that several top co-occurrence clusters appeared linked to parvovirus B19, influenza, CMV and Epstein-Barr virus. Because counts were too low, seventeen rarely observed V segments, including chromosome 9 orphons, were left out of the earlier analysis of about 500 of the donors. Three of the identified cytomegalovirus-associated TCR beta chains were confirmed in vitro to be specific for cytomegalovirus antigens. Specific HLA alleles were associated with more than 15,000 TCR beta sequences at a false discovery rate of 0.05 in a later analysis. A later genetic analysis reported fewer N-insertions in productive TCRs among donors in an Asian-associated ancestry cluster than the roughly 620-donor mean. A group of highly shared sequence variants was considered likely to be a technical artifact of the sequencing pipeline. CMV serostatus was the only immune exposure information available for the cohort. A further reported finding was that TCR beta sequences accurately predicted the HLA-A and HLA-B alleles for most subjects in the first cohort. A later analysis found that most CMV-associated TCR beta chains appeared HLA-restricted, with HLA associations seemingly driven largely by CMV exposure. Broadly in line with IMGT annotations, most TCR beta V segments showed up in productive rearrangements about 87% or about 30% of the time in an earlier analysis of several hundred of the donors. In a later analysis, TCR association rates were found to vary across HLA loci, with the most associated TCRs seen for DRB1 alleles and the fewest for HLA-C alleles. Correlated functional status among segregating V segments might be attributable to linkage disequilibrium, but an unknown experimental factor could not be ruled out. An association between a missense DCLRE1C variant and V-gene and J-gene trimming of TCR beta chains was found in a later genetic analysis and replicated in an independent cohort. In this cohort, only TCR beta chains were sequenced, and detectable features were limited by the absence of alpha or paired-chain data. Because the 87-base-pair reads could not distinguish some IMGT-functional V segments, including TRBV6-2 and TRBV6-3, those segments were excluded. The classifier was reported to diagnose cytomegalovirus status with high specificity and sensitivity in both the original cohort and the validation cohort.

The cohort consisted of more than 650 healthy bone marrow donors. Cohort members were all nominally healthy when sampled, although unrecorded immune exposures were likely present. The donor was CMV seropositive and was included in the group of some 290 seropositive cohort members. Every donor gave a peripheral blood sample, and the peripheral blood mononuclear cells from that sample were used for TCR beta sequencing. The Qiagen DNeasy Blood Extraction Kit was used to extract genomic DNA from the blood cell samples. Counted from cysteine to phenylalanine, this CDR3 has 15 amino acids. This entry keeps only the CDR3 DNA: 45 bases, framed from base 1. The germline V gene provides CDR1 SGHTA and CDR2 FQGTGA. The protocol used for the library was the immunoSEQ multiplex PCR assay. For the multiplex PCR, a mixture combining 60 forward primers for TCR Vbeta segments and 13 reverse primers for TCR Jbeta segments was used. A multiplex PCR assay on genomic DNA amplified the CDR3 region of rearranged TCR beta genes. The Illumina HiSeq System was used to sequence the amplified TCR beta libraries as 87-base-pair reads. Per the authors' processing: In a later analysis, 70 million to 95 million unique TCR beta chains were counted across the approximately 640 repertoires, and about 9.9 million of these chains were shared by at least two donors. Raw reads were error-corrected and collapsed into unique sequences with a nearest-neighbor algorithm that merged closely related sequences to remove PCR and sequencing errors. Alignment of CDR3 sequences to IMGT reference sequences was used to assign V, D and J gene segments. For a sequence to be retained, a match of at least six nucleotides to both a V gene segment and a J gene segment was required. Rearrangements were called productive when the CDR3 lacked stop codons and stayed in frame with V and J; all others were non-productive. CDR3 was defined by IMGT convention, running from the second conserved V-encoded cysteine to the conserved J-encoded phenylalanine. Sequences without an unambiguous match to a single V gene segment were excluded from the earlier analysis of a few hundred of the donors. An earlier analysis of fewer than 650 of the donors classified V segments as functional when productive rearrangements were above 56.7% and as segregating when the standard deviation between donors was above 5%. A statistical classification framework was built for diagnosing cytomegalovirus status from the catalog of TCR beta chain sequences. In a later analysis, V and J genes were assigned by comparing TCR nucleotide sequences against IMGT/GENE-DB human TR gene sequences. Using the TCRdist pipeline, a later analysis assigned CDR3 sequences along with most-parsimonious VDJ recombination scenarios. In a later analysis, every TCR beta chain was defined by the combination of its CDR3 amino acid sequence and its V-gene family, and reads without a unique V-gene family were dropped. To address suspected cross-contamination and a sequencing artifact, a later analysis removed roughly 640 highly shared, low-generation-probability nucleotide sequences. A later analysis calculated a clonal expansion index for each public chain from normalized within-repertoire ranks of inferred template counts. In a later analysis, generation probabilities were computed using a VDJ recombination model fitted to out-of-frame rearrangements, and the results were checked against IGoR. A later analysis scored TCR-TCR, TCR-HLA and TCR-CMV co-occurrence with hypergeometric tests, applying a repertoire-size bias correction to TCR pairs. In a later analysis, false discovery rates were estimated by permuting HLA or CMV assignments 20 times. In a later analysis, co-occurring TCRs were grouped using DBSCAN, and TCRdist sequence similarity was added for clustering within HLA-allele-positive subsets. Repertoires with fewer than 30,000 or more than 120,000 public chains, plus five repertoires with anomalous nucleotide sharing, were excluded from co-occurrence clustering. TCRdb stores this immuneACCESS table with in-frame sequences only. Part of the clones is absent; in the studies checked, under half of the shortfall reflects unresolved V genes, and no reason is known for the rest. The V and J calls and clone size are taken from that table; D and trimming were inferred from the DNA. This sample holds about 180,000 clones; 75% to 80% were observed only once. 6% to 7% of the sample is taken by the ten largest.

About this clone itself: Its antigen is not yet known. One end of the junction varies from germline; a read error may be responsible.

The rearrangement joined TRBV7-3 to TRBJ2-5, and TRBD2 matches 10 of the central bases. The sequence derives from a man in his forties in good health and CMV-seropositive. The sequencing input was PBMCs. The nucleotide sequence reads as follows: TGTGCCAGCAGCCTAACGGCTAGCGGGAGTGAGACCCAGTACTTC. Translated, this gives CASSLTASGSETQYF.